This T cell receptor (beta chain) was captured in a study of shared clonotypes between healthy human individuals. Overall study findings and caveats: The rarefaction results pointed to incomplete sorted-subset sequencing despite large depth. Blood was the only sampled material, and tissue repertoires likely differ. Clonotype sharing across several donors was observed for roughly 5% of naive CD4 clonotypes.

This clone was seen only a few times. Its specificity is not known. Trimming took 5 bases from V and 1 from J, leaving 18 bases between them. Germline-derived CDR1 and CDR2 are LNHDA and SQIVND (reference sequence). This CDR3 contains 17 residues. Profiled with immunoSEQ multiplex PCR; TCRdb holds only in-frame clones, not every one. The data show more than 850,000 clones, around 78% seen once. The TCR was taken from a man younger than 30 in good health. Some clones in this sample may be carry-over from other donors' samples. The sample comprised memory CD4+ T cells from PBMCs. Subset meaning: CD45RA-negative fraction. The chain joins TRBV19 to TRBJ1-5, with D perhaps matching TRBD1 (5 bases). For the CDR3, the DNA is TGTGCCAGTAGTCCCCGCGCGGGGGGTGAAAGCAATCAGCCCCAGCATTTT. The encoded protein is CASSPRAGGESNQPQHF.